The present TCR beta chain was sequenced within a study of cytotoxic CD8 clonotypes in ibrutinib-treated CLL. Trimming pared 8 bases from V and 4 bases from J, leaving 23 bases between. Germline V CDR1 and CDR2: MDHEN, SYDVKM. The CDR3 loop spans 16 amino acids. Repertoires were generated with immunoSEQ multiplex PCR, while TCRdb's copy carries only in-frame clones and drops some. The table has about 45,000 clones, 50% to 80% seen once. This chain uses TRBV28 with TRBJ1-1; D might be TRBD1 (6 bases). Sequencing used PBMCs, obtained after 24 months of ibrutinib treatment. This TCR was sampled from a human donor with chronic lymphocytic leukemia. The CDR3 loop is CASPGPVTGGPTEAFF. As DNA, the CDR3 is TGTGCCAGCCCTGGCCCGGTGACAGGAGGGCCCACTGAAGCTTTCTTT.